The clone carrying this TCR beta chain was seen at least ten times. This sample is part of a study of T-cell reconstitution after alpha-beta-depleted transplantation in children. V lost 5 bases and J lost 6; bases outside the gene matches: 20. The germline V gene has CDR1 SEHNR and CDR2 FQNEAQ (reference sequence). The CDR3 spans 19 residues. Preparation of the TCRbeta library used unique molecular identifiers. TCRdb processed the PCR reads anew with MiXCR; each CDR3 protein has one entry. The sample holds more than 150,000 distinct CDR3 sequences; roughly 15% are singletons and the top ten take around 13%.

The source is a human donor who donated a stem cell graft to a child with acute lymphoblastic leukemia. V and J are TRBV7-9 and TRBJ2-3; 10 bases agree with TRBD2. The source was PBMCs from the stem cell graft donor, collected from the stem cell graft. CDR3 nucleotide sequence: TGTGCCAGCAGCCCCCGGGCTTCTAGCGGGAGTGGCAGGAAGGATACGCAGTATTTT. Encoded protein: CASSPRASSGSGRKDTQYF.